A single T cell receptor beta chain is shown here with its context. Germline V lookup: CDR1 MNHEY, CDR2 SMNVEV (reference sequence). Trimming shortened V by 7 bases and J by 4 bases, and 23 bases separated the two germline ends. This CDR3 is 17 amino acids long. This table comes from immunoSEQ multiplex PCR, and its TCRdb copy is limited to in-frame clones, with some not included. This sample carries roughly 1 million clones, about 75% of them seen once, and the ten largest clones take over 1.3%. This sample was included in a study of shared clonotypes between healthy human individuals. V gene TRBV27 combines with J gene TRBJ1-5; D uncertain. The receptor was derived from a man between 18 and 35 years old in good health. Specimen: memory CD4+ T cells sorted from blood. Subset in this sample: CD45RA-negative fraction. The CDR3 is CASTSSGKAAGNQPQHF. The CDR3 DNA is TGTGCCAGCACCTCATCTGGTAAGGCAGCGGGTAATCAGCCCCAGCATTTT.